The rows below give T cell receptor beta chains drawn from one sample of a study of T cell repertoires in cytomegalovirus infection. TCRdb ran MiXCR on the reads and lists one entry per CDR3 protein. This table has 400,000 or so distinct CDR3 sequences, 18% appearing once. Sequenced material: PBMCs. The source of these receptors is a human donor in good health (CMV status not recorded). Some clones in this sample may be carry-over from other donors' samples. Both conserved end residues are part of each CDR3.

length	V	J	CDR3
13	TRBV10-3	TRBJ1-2	CAISESIHTTYTF
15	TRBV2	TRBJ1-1	CASIRTGPMNTEAFF
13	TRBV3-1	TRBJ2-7	CASSQEFVYEQYF
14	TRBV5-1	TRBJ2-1	CASSPGGTIVEQFF
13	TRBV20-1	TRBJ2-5	CSAGFTTQETQYF
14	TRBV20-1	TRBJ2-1	CSLQLAGVFNEQFF
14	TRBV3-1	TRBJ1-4	CASSQVIGGEKLFF
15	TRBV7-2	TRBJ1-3	CASSFAQGSGNTIYF
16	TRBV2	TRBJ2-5	CASSETAGGYQETQYF
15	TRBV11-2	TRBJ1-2	CASSLAFFHTDGYTF
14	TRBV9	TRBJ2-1	CASSVGGSLGEQFF
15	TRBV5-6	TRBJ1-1	CASSLRGQMNTEAFF
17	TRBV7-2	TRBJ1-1	CASSLDRQRISYTEAFF
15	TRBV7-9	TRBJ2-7	CASSLAGGYAYEQYF
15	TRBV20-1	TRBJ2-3	CSASGRGGSTDTQYF
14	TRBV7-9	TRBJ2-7	CASSKGQGAYEQYF
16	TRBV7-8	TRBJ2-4	CASSLGRAFTSNIQYF
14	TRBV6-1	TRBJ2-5	CASQFGGSSGNQYF
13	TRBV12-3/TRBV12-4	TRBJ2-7	CASSLGRADEQYF
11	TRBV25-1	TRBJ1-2	CASREGYGYTF
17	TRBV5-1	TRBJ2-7	CASRTGLAGSISYEQYF
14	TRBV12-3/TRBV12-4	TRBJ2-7	CASSFGGATYEQYF
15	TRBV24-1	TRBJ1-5	CATSDQWWSNQPQHF
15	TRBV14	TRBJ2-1	CASQRTSGNYNEQFF
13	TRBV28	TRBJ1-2	CASRTGGEYGYTF
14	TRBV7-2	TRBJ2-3	CASSLGSATDTQYF
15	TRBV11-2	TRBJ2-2	CASSTNPMNTGELFF
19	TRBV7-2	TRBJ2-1	CASSLVGPGTSGRVNEQFF
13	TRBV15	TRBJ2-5	CATSRTRQETQYF
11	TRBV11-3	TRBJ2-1	CASSDNGRPFF
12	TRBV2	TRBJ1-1	CASRDTNTEAFF
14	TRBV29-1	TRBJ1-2	CSVEAIVASQGRTF
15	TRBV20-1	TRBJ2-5	CSARDRLRGSETQYF
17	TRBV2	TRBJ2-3	CASRGGGRDLNMDTQYF
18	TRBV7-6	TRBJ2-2	CASSRRFSGSEGTGELFF
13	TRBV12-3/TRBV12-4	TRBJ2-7	CASRHRAGYEQYF
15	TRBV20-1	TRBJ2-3	CSASESSGGVVTQYF
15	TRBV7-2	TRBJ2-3	CASSFAGGGTDTQYF
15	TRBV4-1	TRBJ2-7	CASSLSAASYYEQYF
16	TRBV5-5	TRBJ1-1	CASSFIPSAENTEAFF
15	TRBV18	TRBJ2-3	CASSPDKGKINTQYF
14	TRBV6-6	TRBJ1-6	CASSYGLNNSPLHF
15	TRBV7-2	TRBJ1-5	CASSFQRQGNQPQHF
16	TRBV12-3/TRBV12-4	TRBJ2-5	CASSLWSQGAGETQYF
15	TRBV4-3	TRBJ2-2	CASSLRTVNTGELFF
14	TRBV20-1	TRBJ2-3	CSARPASSTDTQYF
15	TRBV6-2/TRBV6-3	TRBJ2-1	CASSYRLSSYNEQFF
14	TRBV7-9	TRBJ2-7	CASSWTDITYEQYF
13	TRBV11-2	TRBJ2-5	CASSLSSGETQYF
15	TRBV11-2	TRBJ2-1	CASNLAAGEGNEQFF
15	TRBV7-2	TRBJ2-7	CASSYGPAGGYEQYF
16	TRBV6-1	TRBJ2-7	CASSPGTGDRPYEQYF
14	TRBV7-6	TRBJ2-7	CASSSISAAGEQYF
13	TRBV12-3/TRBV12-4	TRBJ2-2	CASSRSVLGELFF
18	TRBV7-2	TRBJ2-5	CASSLRGLRTLATETQYF
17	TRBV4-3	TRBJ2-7	CASSQDRGTRYSYEQYF
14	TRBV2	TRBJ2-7	CASSKDRGSYEQYF